The clone carrying this TCR beta chain came up once. The record originates from a study of blood T cell repertoires in COVID-19. As processed by the authors: Counts of nucleated cells, estimated from reference gene primer amplification, were obtained. Assay used: immunoSEQ multiplex PCR; TCRdb lists only in-frame clones, some missing. Clone size and V and J calls were adopted from that table, with D and trimming inferred from the DNA. Among tens of thousands of clones listed, 89% were seen once. V dropped 4 bases and J dropped 1; count of bases not matched to a gene: 5. Germline CDR1 SGHRS, CDR2 YFSETQ. This CDR3 comprises 16 residues.

This chain links TRBV5-1 with TRBJ2-2; TRBD1 matches 9 bases. Sequencing was carried out using peripheral blood. This clonotype was sampled from a man between 60 and 75 years old with acute or convalescent COVID-19. CDR3 in DNA: TGCGCCAGCAGCCGCCGGGACAGGGTGAACACCGGGGAGCTGTTTTTT. The encoded protein is CASSRRDRVNTGELFF. Full variable domain (rest looked up from reference TRBV5-1 and TRBJ2-2): KAGVTQTPRYLIKTRGQQVTLSCSPISGHRSVSWYQQTPGQGLQFLFEYFSETQRNKGNFPGRFSGRQFSNSRSEMNVSTLELGDSALYLCASSRRDRVNTGELFFGEGSRLTVL.